The present entry profiles one T cell receptor beta chain with its context. Its target is not known. Here immunoSEQ multiplex PCR was the method, and the copy in TCRdb shows in-frame clones only, minus some. The sample yields about 80,000 clones, about 90% seen once. The CDR3 length is 16 residues. J lost 3 bases, V lost 4 bases, and 9 bases had no gene match. Germline lookup yields CDR1 PRHDT and CDR2 FYEKMQ (reference sequence). This entry comes from a study of OX40 agonist ivuxolimab in advanced cancers. In the study overall: Partial responses, seen in three patients, involved one hepatocellular carcinoma and two cutaneous melanomas.

General study points: Low normalized clonal expansion also occurred in some nonresponding patients.

The TCR was taken from an adult with an advanced solid tumor such as melanoma, head and neck, liver or kidney cancer. The chain carries TRBV13 and TRBJ2-5, with 9 bases lining up with TRBD2. Sequences were derived from CD4+ or CD8+ T cells sorted from blood, sampled in a trial of the OX40 agonist ivuxolimab. For the CDR3, the DNA is TGTGCCAGCAGCTCCTGGAGGGCTAGCGGGAAAGAGACCCAGTACTTC. Translated: CASSSWRASGKETQYF.